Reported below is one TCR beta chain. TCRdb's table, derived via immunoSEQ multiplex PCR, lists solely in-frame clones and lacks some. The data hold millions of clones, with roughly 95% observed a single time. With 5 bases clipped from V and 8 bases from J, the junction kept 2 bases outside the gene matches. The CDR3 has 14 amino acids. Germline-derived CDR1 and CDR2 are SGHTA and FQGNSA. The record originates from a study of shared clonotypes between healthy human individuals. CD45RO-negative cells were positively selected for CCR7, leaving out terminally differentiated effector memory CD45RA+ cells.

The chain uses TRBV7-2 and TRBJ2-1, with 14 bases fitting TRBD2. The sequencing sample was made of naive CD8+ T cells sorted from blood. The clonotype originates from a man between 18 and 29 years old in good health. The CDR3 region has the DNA TGTGCCAGCAGCCAGGGACTAGCGGGAGATGAGCAGTTCTTC. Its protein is CASSQGLAGDEQFF.